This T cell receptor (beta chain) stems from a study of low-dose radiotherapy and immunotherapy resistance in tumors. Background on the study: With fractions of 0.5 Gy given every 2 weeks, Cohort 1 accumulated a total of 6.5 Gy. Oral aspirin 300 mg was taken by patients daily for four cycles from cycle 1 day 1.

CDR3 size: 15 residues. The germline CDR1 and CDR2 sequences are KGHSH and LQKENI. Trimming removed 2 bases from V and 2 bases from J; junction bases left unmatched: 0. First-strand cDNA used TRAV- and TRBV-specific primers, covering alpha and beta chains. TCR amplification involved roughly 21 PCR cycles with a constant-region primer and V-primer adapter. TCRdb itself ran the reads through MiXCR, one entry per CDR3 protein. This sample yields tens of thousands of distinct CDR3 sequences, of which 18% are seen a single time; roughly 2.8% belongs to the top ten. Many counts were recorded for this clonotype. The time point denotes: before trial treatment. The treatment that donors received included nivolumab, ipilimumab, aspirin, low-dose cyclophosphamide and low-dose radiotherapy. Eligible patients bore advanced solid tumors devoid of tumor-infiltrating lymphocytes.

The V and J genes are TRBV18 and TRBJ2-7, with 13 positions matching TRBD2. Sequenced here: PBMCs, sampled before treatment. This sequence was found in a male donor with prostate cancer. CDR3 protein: CASSPGLAGAYEQYF. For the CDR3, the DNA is TGTGCCAGCTCACCAGGACTAGCGGGGGCCTACGAGCAGTACTTC. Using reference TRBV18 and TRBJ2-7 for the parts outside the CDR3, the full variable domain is NAGVMQNPRHLVRRRGQEARLRCSPMKGHSHVYWYRQLPEEGLKFMVYLQKENIIDESGMPKERFSAEFPKEGPSILRIQQVVRGDSAAYFCASSPGLAGAYEQYFGPGTRLTVT.